The entry that follows covers one T cell receptor (beta chain) sequence. What it recognizes is unknown. The germline gives CDR1 SGHNT, CDR2 YENEEA. The J segment lost 3 bases and the V segment lost 3 bases, leaving 2 bases of the junction unmatched. The CDR3 contains 13 residues. Here immunoSEQ multiplex PCR was the method, and the copy in TCRdb shows in-frame clones only, minus some. The repertoire holds tens of thousands of clones, with over 75% as singletons. This specimen comes from a study of OX40 agonist ivuxolimab in advanced cancers. In the study overall: The treatment was a fully human IgG2 OX40 agonist, ivuxolimab. Every patient in dose escalation had hepatocellular carcinoma, melanoma, renal cell or head and neck cancer. Study-wide results and limits: There was clonal expansion of CD4+ and CD8+ blood T cells by week 6 at 0.1 to 3.0 mg/kg. Expanded peripheral T-cell antigen specificity went undetermined.

Material: CD4+ or CD8+ T cells sorted from blood, obtained in a trial of the OX40 agonist ivuxolimab. This sequence was found in an adult with an advanced solid tumor such as melanoma, head and neck, liver or kidney cancer. The rearrangement links TRBV11-3 to TRBJ2-7, with TRBD1 identical over 7 bases. CDR3 bases: TGTGCCAGCAGCTTTCAGGGGGTCTACGAGCAGTACTTC. Its translation: CASSFQGVYEQYF.